What follows are 2 T cell receptor beta chains derived from one specimen sequenced in a study of blood T cell repertoires in COVID-19. The protocol was immunoSEQ multiplex PCR, while the TCRdb copy is restricted to in-frame clones and leaves out a portion. Counted here are 110,000 to 150,000 clones, 60% to 80% occurring once; the ten biggest clones make up over 6.5%. Sequences were obtained from peripheral blood. The source is a man in his fifties with active or convalescent COVID-19.

V is TRBV18 and J is TRBJ1-1; perhaps TRBD1 as D (6 bases). V lost 4 bases to trimming and J lost 3 bases, with 15 bases between them. CDR1 KGHSH and CDR2 LQKENI come from the germline V gene. The CDR3 sequence is 15 residues long. The CDR3 region is CASSRTGQWDTEAFF. The CDR3 coding sequence is TGTGCCAGCTCACGCACAGGGCAGTGGGACACTGAAGCTTTCTTT.

This clone was seen a single time. This chain connects TRBV19 to TRBJ2-5, with 9 bases aligning to TRBD1. The CDR3 contains 13 residues. J lost 4 bases, V lost 9 bases, and 6 bases had no gene match. From germline, CDR1 is LNHDA and CDR2 SQIVND (reference sequence). CDR3 sequence reads: CASRQGGRETQYF. The DNA of the CDR3 is TGTGCCAGCAGACAGGGGGGTAGAGAGACCCAGTACTTC.